One sample yielded the 18 T cell receptor beta chains listed below, sequenced in a study of blood T cell repertoires in COVID-19. Generated by immunoSEQ multiplex PCR, the TCRdb table keeps only in-frame clones and is missing some. The table shows 150,000 to 200,000 clones, with about 82% occurring only once. The sequencing sample was made of peripheral blood. These receptors originate from a woman aged 30 to 39 with acute or convalescent COVID-19.

The rearrangement joins TRBV19 to TRBJ1-5, with 8 positions matching TRBD1. Germline V gene sequence: CDR1 LNHDA, CDR2 SQIVND (reference sequence). The CDR3 totals 16 residues. J was trimmed by 1 base and V by 6 bases; bases with no gene match: 8. The CDR3 spells CASSIRQGISNQPQHF. CDR3 nucleotides: TGTGCCAGTAGCATCAGACAGGGGATAAGCAATCAGCCCCAGCATTTT.

The chain employs TRBV2 and TRBJ1-2; D is ambiguous. Germline V gene data show CDR1 as SNHLY and CDR2 as FYNNEI. V lost 9 bases and J lost 8, with 10 bases in between. CDR3 length equals 10 residues. The CDR3 sequence: CASFYGGYTF. CDR3 DNA: TGTGCCAGTTTTTACGGGGGCTACACCTTC.

The chain is built from TRBV7-2 and TRBJ1-3, with 10 bases fitting TRBD1. V was pared by 4 bases and J by 3 bases, with 3 bases of the junction left unmatched. Germline V lookup: CDR1 SGHTA, CDR2 FQGNSA. The CDR3 is made up of 15 amino acids. As DNA, the CDR3 is TGTGCCAGCAGCTCCGACAGGGGGCTTGGAAACACCATATATTTT. Its translation: CASSSDRGLGNTIYF.

This clone was picked up a small number of times. The chain carries TRBV5-6 and TRBJ2-5; 7 bases are shared with TRBD2. There are 15 residues in the CDR3. Germline CDR1 and CDR2: SGHDT and YYEEEE. V was clipped by 0 bases and J by 5 bases; unmatched bases: 7. The CDR3 DNA sequence: TGTGCCAGCAGCTTGGGTGGGAGGGCCAGCGAGACCCAGTACTTC. Protein sequence: CASSLGGRASETQYF.

The rearrangement joins TRBV7-6 to TRBJ2-1; 7 bases line up with TRBD2. With 1 base clipped from V and 3 bases from J, the junction kept 0 bases outside the gene matches. The CDR3 is 14 amino acids. Germline V gene lookup returns CDR1 SGHVS and CDR2 FNYEAQ. Written as DNA, the CDR3 is TGTGCCAGCAGCTTAGGCGGGAGCTACAATGAGCAGTTCTTC. Its protein product is CASSLGGSYNEQFF.

This chain joins TRBV5-4 and TRBJ2-1, with D possibly TRBD2 on 6 matching bases. V gave up 0 bases and J gave up 2 bases, with 15 bases separating them. Germline V gives CDR1 SGHNT, CDR2 YYREEE (reference sequence). The CDR3 extends over 17 amino acids. DNA of the CDR3: TGTGCCAGCAGCTTGGCTAATCAGTGGGGGGCCTACAATGAGCAGTTCTTC. The encoded protein is CASSLANQWGAYNEQFF.

This chain connects TRBV12-3 or TRBV12-4 to TRBJ2-2; D is undetermined. V lost 4 bases and J lost 3, with 6 bases in between. The CDR3 consists of 13 residues. The CDR3 DNA follows: TGTGCCAGCAGTTCCATAGACACCGGGGAGCTGTTTTTT. Its translation is CASSSIDTGELFF.

The chain recombines TRBV5-6 with TRBJ2-7; 10 bases fit TRBD2. The CDR3 length is 16 residues. Germline V lookup: CDR1 SGHDT, CDR2 YYEEEE. V lost 2 bases to trimming and J lost 3 bases; unmatched junction nucleotides: 8. The CDR3 region is CASSFRGSGRIYEQYF. The CDR3 DNA reads TGTGCCAGCAGCTTTAGAGGTAGCGGGAGGATCTACGAGCAGTACTTC.

The chain couples TRBV27 to TRBJ1-6; 8 positions agree with TRBD1. J gave up 6 bases and V 6 bases, and 4 bases lay outside the gene matches. The CDR3 consists of 14 residues. Germline lookup yields CDR1 MNHEY and CDR2 SMNVEV (reference sequence). The CDR3 here is CASSPGQANSPLHF. The CDR3 coding sequence is TGTGCCAGCAGCCCGGGACAGGCTAATTCACCCCTCCACTTT.

The chain recombines TRBV11-2 with TRBJ2-5; 13 nucleotides agree with TRBD2. Germline CDR1 and CDR2: SGHAT and FQNNGV. V lost 5 bases, J lost 5 bases, and 8 bases stayed unmatched. The CDR3 loop spans 16 amino acids. CDR3 region: CASSTGLAGVIETQYF. The CDR3 nucleotides read TGTGCCAGCAGCACAGGACTAGCGGGAGTAATTGAGACCCAGTACTTC.

The J gene is TRBJ2-7, the V gene TRBV6-5; D remains unclear. CDR1 is MNHEY, CDR2 SVGAGI, per germline. Trimming took off 0 bases at V and 5 bases at J, with 11 bases between the two ends. The CDR3 has 14 amino acids. Here the CDR3 DNA reads TGTGCCAGCAGTTACTCGGCTCCTAGGAACGAGCAGTACTTC. It translates to CASSYSAPRNEQYF.

CDR3 protein: CASSWGGDSSPLHF. The CDR3 DNA follows: TGTGCCAGCAGTTGGGGGGGTGACAGTTCACCCCTCCACTTT. The chain combines TRBV27 with TRBJ1-6; perhaps TRBD1 as D (5 bases). Trimming pared 4 bases from V and 9 bases from J, leaving 13 bases between. Germline assignment: CDR1 MNHEY and CDR2 SMNVEV (reference sequence). This CDR3 contains 14 residues.

V usage is TRBV6-8 and J usage is TRBJ1-5, with a weak D call TRBD1 (6 bases). The CDR3 contains 17 residues. V lost 11 bases and J 2 bases, leaving 25 bases between the germline ends. The germline V gene encodes CDR1 MNHGY and CDR2 SAAAGT. In nucleotides, the CDR3 is TGTGCCGGAAAGACAGGAGGATGGGTGTGGCGCAATCAGCCCCAGCATTTT. This translates into CAGKTGGWVWRNQPQHF.

This chain connects TRBV19 to TRBJ2-5; 7 positions agree with TRBD1. The CDR3 covers 15 residues. J lost 5 bases, V lost 4 bases, and 10 bases had no gene match. CDR1 LNHDA and CDR2 SQIVND come from the germline V gene (reference sequence). CDR3 in amino acids: CASSKRQGTSETQYF. The CDR3 DNA is TGTGCCAGTAGTAAAAGACAGGGTACGAGCGAGACCCAGTACTTC.

The chain is built from TRBV28 and TRBJ1-2, with D unclear. Germline V gives CDR1 MDHEN, CDR2 SYDVKM. CDR3 length equals 12 residues. V was pared by 5 bases and J by 7 bases, with 11 bases between. CDR3 sequence reads: CASSRSRGGYTF. As DNA, the CDR3 is TGTGCCAGCAGTCGCTCCAGAGGTGGCTACACCTTC.

The V gene is TRBV7-8, the J gene TRBJ2-1, with 12 bases that match TRBD1. Germline V gene sequence: CDR1 SGHVS, CDR2 FQNEAQ. The J segment lost 7 bases and the V segment lost 4 bases, leaving 5 bases of the junction unmatched. CDR3 length: 15 amino acids. This CDR3 reads CASSSKGQGANEQFF. CDR3 DNA sequence: TGTGCCAGCAGCTCAAAGGGACAGGGGGCGAATGAGCAGTTCTTC.

In this sample, this clone turned up a few times. This rearrangement joins TRBV27 to TRBJ1-6; D call uncertain. Germline V CDR1 and CDR2: MNHEY, SMNVEV (reference sequence). V dropped 6 bases and J dropped 4 bases, with 7 bases sitting between them. CDR3 length: 13 amino acids. The CDR3 here is CASSGDYNSPLHF. The CDR3 DNA is TGTGCCAGCAGCGGGGATTATAATTCACCCCTCCACTTT.

The chain uses TRBV6-1 and TRBJ2-2; a weak D match, TRBD1 (6 bases). The germline CDR1 and CDR2 sequences are MNHNS and SASEGT. The germline V and J ends were trimmed by 2 bases and 8 bases, with 9 bases remaining between them. CDR3 size: 13 residues. CDR3 bases: TGTGCCAGCAGTGAACGGCAGGGGGGGGAGCTGTTTTTT. Amino acids: CASSERQGGELFF.